This T cell receptor beta chain was identified in a study of T cells in Graves' hyperthyroidism and ophthalmopathy (dated by TCRdb to about 2019). At the level of the whole study: To identify distinguishing TCR V-J signatures, a discovery cohort of around 100 patients was used, comprising under 45 with Graves' ophthalmopathy and around 60 with stable Graves' hyperthyroidism. An independent validation cohort of under 20 hyperthyroidism patients and roughly 16 patients who later progressed to ophthalmopathy tested prospective prediction of ophthalmopathy. The 75 to 100 discovery patients were divided at random into training and test sets in a 7:3 ratio. Thyroid tissue and blood T-cell repertoires from about 6 Graves' hyperthyroidism patients were also compared in the study. After blood sampling, hyperthyroidism patients were treated with methimazole at a starting dose of 30 mg daily, and ophthalmopathy patients were treated with high-dose intravenous methylprednisolone. The paper describes TCR Vbeta CDR3 sequencing of around 130 peripheral blood samples, made up of about 40 ophthalmopathy patients, approximately 73 hyperthyroidism patients and some 17 progressor patients. The study at large found these results: A model built on a 13 V-J signature distinguished ophthalmopathy from stable hyperthyroidism, reaching approximately 89% sensitivity and under 84% specificity in cross-validation and 80%/75% in testing. In validation, the model predicted progression to ophthalmopathy a median of roughly 6.5 months before onset, with 70% to 71% sensitivity and 72.22% specificity. Sample size was not statistically predetermined, and blinding of investigators to group allocation was not performed. Most expanded thyroid clonotypes (frequency above 0.001) were also detected in blood, a finding suggesting that blood repertoires may reflect thyroid immune responses.

TCR beta CDR3 regions were amplified from RNA transcripts. The first round of RT-PCR for the TCR CDR3 was performed with the HTBI primer set and the Qiagen OneStep RT-PCR kit. The libraries were constructed in a second round of multiplex PCR and then size-selected and purified. The libraries were sequenced on an Illumina HiSeq2000 using paired-end 100 bp reads. The paper's processing steps were these. SOAPnuke was used to process the raw data, removing reads that contained adapters or uncalled bases, had a mean Phred below 15, or lacked an exact match to the constant primer or identifier. High-quality paired reads were merged using COPE v1.2.5, and each unique nucleotide sequence was defined as a clonotype. MiTCR v1.1 was used to align clonotypes to the IMGT TRBV, TRBD and TRBJ reference segments. Analysis was restricted to V-J combinations with a frequency above 0.0001, which covered roughly 99% of repertoires. A TCS score was defined as the ratio of F50 (clonal expansion) to E x V (chaos), with BLOSUM62-based TCRdist applied between CDR3 peptides within each V-J. Welch's t-statistics and random forest reduced approximately 520 V-J features to about 12, which were used in a naive Bayes classifier (R e1071). The Morisita-Horn index was used to measure how similar the thyroid and blood repertoires were. The raw public data were reprocessed by TCRdb itself: fastp quality trimming at Q25, MiXCR clonotype calling, in-frame beta chains only. Rows are unified per CDR3 protein, each entry keeping the most common DNA and genes. The V and J calls, along with clone size, are taken from TCRdb and not from the paper's own processing. This sample is represented by 480,000 or so distinct CDR3 sequences; around 50% of them were singletons. The ten largest clonotypes hold about 45% of the sample.

This clonotype was detected many times. Its antigen has not been determined. Within one base of it there is no much larger clone, and no base qualities were kept. V drops 5 bases and J drops 4 bases, leaving 12 bases in between. Reading from cysteine to phenylalanine, the CDR3 counts 13 amino acids. Just CDR3 DNA is preserved here, 39 bases in frame from base 1. From the germline V gene, CDR1 is MNHNS and CDR2 is SASEGT. Any patient with an uncontrolled infection, another autoimmune disease, pregnancy or lactation was excluded. Diagnoses were based on clinical symptoms, serum thyroxine and TRAb, thyroid ultrasound and orbital computed tomography. Total RNA was extracted with Trizol reagent, and quality was checked on an Agilent 2100 Bioanalyzer.

This clonotype originated in an adult woman with Graves' disease, either hyperthyroidism or ophthalmopathy (not recorded which). Sequencing was carried out using peripheral blood or thyroid tissue (not recorded which). Recombination connected TRBV6-1 to TRBJ2-7; TRBD1 is a possible D gene, resting on 5 matching bases. CDR3 sequence: CASSLRTMYEQYF. The DNA sequence is as follows: TGTGCCAGCAGTCTCAGGACAATGTACGAGCAGTACTTC.